This T cell receptor beta chain stems from a study of OX40 agonist ivuxolimab in advanced cancers. Clones were sequenced by immunoSEQ multiplex PCR, and TCRdb holds only the in-frame ones, with some missing. The sample holds approximately 30,000 clones; 84% are singletons and the top ten take approximately 20%. V lost 0 bases and J lost 6; bases outside the gene matches: 7. CDR1 is MRHNA, CDR2 SNTAGT, per germline. The CDR3 is 16 residues long. Sequencing used CD4+ or CD8+ T cells sorted from blood, obtained in a trial of the OX40 agonist ivuxolimab. The J gene is TRBJ2-3, the V gene TRBV6-4; 9 bases match TRBD2. The clonotype was recovered from an adult with an advanced solid tumor such as melanoma, head and neck, liver or kidney cancer. This CDR3 reads CASSDSAAGGPDTQYF. In nucleotides, the CDR3 is TGTGCCAGCAGTGACTCTGCTGCGGGGGGGCCGGATACGCAGTATTTT.